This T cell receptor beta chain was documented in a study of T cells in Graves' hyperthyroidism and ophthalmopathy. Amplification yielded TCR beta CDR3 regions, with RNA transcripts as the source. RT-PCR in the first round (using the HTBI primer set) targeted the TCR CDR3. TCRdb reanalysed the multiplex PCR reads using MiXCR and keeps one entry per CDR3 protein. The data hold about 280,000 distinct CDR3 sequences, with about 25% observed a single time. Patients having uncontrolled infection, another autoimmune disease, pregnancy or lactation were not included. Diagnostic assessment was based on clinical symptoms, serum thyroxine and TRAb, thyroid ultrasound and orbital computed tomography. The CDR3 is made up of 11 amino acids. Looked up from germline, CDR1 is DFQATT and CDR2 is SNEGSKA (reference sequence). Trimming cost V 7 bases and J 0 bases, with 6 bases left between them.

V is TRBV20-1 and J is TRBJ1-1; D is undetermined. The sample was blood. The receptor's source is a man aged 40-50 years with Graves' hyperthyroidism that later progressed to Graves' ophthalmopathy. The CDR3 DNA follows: TGCAGTGGAGAGGTGAACACTGAAGCTTTCTTT. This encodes CSGEVNTEAFF.